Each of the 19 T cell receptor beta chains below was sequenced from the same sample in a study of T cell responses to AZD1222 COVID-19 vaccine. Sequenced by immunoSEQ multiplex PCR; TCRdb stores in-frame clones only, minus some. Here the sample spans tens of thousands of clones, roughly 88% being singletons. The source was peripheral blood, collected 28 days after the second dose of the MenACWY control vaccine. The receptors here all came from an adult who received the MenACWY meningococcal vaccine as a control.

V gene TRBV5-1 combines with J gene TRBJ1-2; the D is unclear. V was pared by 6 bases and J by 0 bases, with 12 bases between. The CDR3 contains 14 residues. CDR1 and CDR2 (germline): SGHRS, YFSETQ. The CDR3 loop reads CASTATTPNYGYTF. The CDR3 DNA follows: TGCGCCAGCACTGCTACGACACCTAACTATGGCTACACCTTC.

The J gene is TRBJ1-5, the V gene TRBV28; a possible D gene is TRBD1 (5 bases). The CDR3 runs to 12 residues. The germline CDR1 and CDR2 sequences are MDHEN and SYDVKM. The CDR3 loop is CVAGYSNQPQHF. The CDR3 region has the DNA TGTGTCGCAGGGTATAGCAATCAGCCCCAGCATTTT.

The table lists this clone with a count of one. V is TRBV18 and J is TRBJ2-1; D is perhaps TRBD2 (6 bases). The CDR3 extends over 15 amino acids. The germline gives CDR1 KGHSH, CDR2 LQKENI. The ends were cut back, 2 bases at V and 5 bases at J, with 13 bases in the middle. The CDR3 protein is CASSPSGEVDNEQFF. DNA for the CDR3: TGTGCCAGCTCACCATCCGGGGAGGTCGACAATGAGCAGTTCTTC.

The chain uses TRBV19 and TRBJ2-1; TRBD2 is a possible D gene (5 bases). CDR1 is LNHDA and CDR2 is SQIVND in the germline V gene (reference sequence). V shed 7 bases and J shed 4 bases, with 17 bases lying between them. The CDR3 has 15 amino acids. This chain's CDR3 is CASTSGSRAYNEQFF. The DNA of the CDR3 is TGTGCCAGTACAAGTGGGAGTAGGGCTTACAATGAGCAGTTCTTC.

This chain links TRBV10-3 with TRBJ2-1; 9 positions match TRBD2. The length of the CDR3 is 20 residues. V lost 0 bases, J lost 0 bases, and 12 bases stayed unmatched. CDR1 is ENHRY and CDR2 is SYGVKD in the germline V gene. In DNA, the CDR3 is TGTGCCATCAGTGAGTCACGTTATGCTAGCGGGGACCGCTCCTACAATGAGCAGTTCTTC. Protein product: CAISESRYASGDRSYNEQFF.

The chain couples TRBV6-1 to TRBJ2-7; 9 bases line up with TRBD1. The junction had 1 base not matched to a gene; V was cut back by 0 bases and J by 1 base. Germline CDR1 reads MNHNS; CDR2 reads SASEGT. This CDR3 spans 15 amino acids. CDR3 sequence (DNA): TGTGCCAGCAGTGAAGCAGGGACAGGGTCCTACGAGCAGTACTTC. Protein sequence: CASSEAGTGSYEQYF.

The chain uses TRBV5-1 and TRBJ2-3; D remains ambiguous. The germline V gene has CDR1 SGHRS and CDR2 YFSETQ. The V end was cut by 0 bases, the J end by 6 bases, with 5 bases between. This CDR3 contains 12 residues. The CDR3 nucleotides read TGCGCCAGCAGCTTGGTTCTCGATACGCAGTATTTT. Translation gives CASSLVLDTQYF.

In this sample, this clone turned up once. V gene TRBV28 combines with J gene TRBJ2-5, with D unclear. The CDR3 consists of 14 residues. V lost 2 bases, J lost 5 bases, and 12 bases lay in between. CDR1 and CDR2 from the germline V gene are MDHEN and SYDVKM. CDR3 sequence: CASSLQVQRETQYF. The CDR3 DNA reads TGTGCCAGCAGTTTACAGGTGCAACGGGAGACCCAGTACTTC. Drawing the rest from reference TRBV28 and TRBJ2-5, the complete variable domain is DVKVTQSSRYLVKRTGEKVFLECVQDMDHENMFWYRQDPGLGLRLIYFSYDVKMKEKGDIPEGYSVSREKKERFSLILESASTNQTSMYLCASSLQVQRETQYFGPGTRLLVL.

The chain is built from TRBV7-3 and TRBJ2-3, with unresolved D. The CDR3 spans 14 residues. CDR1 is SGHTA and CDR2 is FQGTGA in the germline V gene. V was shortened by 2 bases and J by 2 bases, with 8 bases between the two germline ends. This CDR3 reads CASSLSKITDTQYF. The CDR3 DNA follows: TGTGCCAGCAGCTTATCTAAAATCACAGATACGCAGTATTTT.

The CDR3 region is CASSLVRTGTQHF. The CDR3 coding sequence is TGTGCCAGCAGCTTAGTCAGGACAGGAACCCAGCATTTT. The chain couples TRBV7-2 to TRBJ1-5; TRBD1 agrees at 7 bases. The CDR3 runs 13 residues. Germline values: CDR1 SGHTA, CDR2 FQGNSA. Germline trimming cut 1 base from V and 11 bases from J; bases unmatched to any gene: 5.

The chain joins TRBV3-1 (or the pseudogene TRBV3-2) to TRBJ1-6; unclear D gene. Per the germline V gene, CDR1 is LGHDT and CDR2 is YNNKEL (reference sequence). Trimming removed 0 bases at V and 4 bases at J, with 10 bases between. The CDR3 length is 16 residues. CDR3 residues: CASSQDNAGYNSPLHF. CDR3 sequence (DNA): TGTGCCAGCAGCCAAGATAACGCCGGTTATAATTCACCCCTCCACTTT.

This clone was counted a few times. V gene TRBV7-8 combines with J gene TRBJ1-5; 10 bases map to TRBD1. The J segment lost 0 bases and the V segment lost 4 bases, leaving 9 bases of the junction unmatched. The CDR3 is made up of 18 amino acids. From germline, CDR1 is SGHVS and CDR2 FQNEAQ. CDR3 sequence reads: CASSSAGTGAYSNQPQHF. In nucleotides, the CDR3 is TGTGCCAGCAGCTCCGCCGGGACAGGGGCATATAGCAATCAGCCCCAGCATTTT. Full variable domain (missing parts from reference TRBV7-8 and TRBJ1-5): GAGVSQSPRYKVAKRGQDVALRCDPISGHVSLFWYQQALGQGPEFLTYFQNEAQLDKSGLPSDRFFAERPEGSVSTLKIQRTQQEDSAVYLCASSSAGTGAYSNQPQHFGDGTRLSIL.

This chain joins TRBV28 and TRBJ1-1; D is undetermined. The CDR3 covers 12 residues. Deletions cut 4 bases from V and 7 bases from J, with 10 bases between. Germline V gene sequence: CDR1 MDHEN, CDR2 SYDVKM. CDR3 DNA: TGTGCCAGCAGTTCCTCCTCTTATGAAGCTTTCTTT. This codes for CASSSSSYEAFF.

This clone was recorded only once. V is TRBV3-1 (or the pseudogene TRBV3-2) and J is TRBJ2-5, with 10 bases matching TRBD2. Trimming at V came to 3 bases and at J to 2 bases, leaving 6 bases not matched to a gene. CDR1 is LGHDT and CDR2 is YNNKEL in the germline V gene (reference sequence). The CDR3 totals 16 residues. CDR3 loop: CASSHRRTSGQETQYF. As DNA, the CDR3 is TGTGCCAGCAGCCACAGACGGACTAGCGGACAAGAGACCCAGTACTTC.

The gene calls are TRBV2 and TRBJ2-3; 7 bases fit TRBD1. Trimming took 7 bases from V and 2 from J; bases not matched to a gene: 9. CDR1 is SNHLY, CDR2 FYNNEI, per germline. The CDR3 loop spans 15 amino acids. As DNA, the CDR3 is TGTGCCAGCAAACAGGGCAGGGGGTTCACAGATACGCAGTATTTT. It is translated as CASKQGRGFTDTQYF.

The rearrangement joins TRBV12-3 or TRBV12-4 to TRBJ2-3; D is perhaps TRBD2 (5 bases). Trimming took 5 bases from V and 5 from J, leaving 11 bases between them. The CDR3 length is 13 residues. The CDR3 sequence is CASSPTRLDTQYF. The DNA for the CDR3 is TGTGCCAGCAGTCCTACTAGGCTAGATACGCAGTATTTT.

Here the CDR3 DNA reads TGCAGCGTGGGAGAGTACGCCTACGAGCAGTACTTC. Protein: CSVGEYAYEQYF. V is TRBV29-1 and J is TRBJ2-7; D is possibly TRBD2 (5 bases). Germline V gene sequence: CDR1 SQVTM, CDR2 ANQGSEA. CDR3 length: 12 residues. Deletions cut 6 bases from V and 2 bases from J, with 11 bases between.

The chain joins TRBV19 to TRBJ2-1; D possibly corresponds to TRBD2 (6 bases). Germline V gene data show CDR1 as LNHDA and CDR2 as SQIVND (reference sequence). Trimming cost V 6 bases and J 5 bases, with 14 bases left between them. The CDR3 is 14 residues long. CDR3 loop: CASREGLPNNEQFF. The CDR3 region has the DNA TGTGCCAGTAGGGAGGGCCTACCCAACAATGAGCAGTTCTTC.

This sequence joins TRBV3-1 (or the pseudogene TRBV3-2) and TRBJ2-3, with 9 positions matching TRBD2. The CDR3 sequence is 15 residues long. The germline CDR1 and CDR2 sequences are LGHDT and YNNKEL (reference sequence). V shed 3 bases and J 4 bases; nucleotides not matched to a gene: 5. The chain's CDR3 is CASSHGGRVSDTQYF. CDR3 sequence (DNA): TGTGCCAGCAGCCACGGCGGGAGGGTATCAGATACGCAGTATTTT.